This TCR beta chain emerged from a study of T-cell reconstitution after alpha-beta-depleted transplantation in children. The germline V gene encodes CDR1 DFQATT and CDR2 SNEGSKA (reference sequence). V dropped 7 bases and J dropped 0 bases, with 13 bases sitting between them. This CDR3 contains 14 residues. Preparing the TCRbeta library involved the use of unique molecular identifiers. TCRdb re-analysed the PCR reads in MiXCR, keeping a single row per CDR3 protein. The sample includes 440,000 or so distinct CDR3 sequences, over 40% of them seen just once. Study-level findings and limits: The high TCRbeta diversity at day 60 in some patients came from surviving recipient T cells and thymic progenitors. Several hundred expanded graft clones reportedly supplied alpha-beta T cells about two months after transplant. A year had passed since transplant, and T-cell counts and diversity by then came mostly from newly produced T cells.

Remarks on this clonotype: What it binds is not known.

This receptor was obtained from a girl aged 2-10 years with aplastic anemia, due to receive a stem cell transplant. The chain links TRBV20-1 to TRBJ2-1; D could derive from TRBD1 or TRBD2 (5 bases each). The specimen comprised PBMCs, sampled before TCRalphabeta/CD19-depleted stem cell transplant. CDR3 residues: CSGDLHSSYNEQFF. CDR3 in DNA: TGCAGTGGGGACCTTCACAGCTCCTACAATGAGCAGTTCTTC.